This paragraph reports one T cell receptor beta chain. What it binds is unknown. This entry comes from a study of T cell repertoires in aging, cancer and after chemotherapy. The wider study: Donor ages fell into six groups from 30 or younger up to 70 or older. Roughly 10 million TCR reads made up the full dataset.

Peripheral blood genomic DNA, not sorted cells or RNA, was the template. Study findings and constraints: Healthy donors lost TCR diversity with age mainly through richness, cancer patients through richness and evenness. Age-matched healthy donors had significantly more diverse, less clonal blood TCR repertoires than untreated cancer patients.

Rearranged V-D-J TRB sequences were amplified with a mixed TRB-A/B primer pool. TCRdb ran MiXCR on the multiplex PCR reads and lists one entry per CDR3 protein. This table has several thousand distinct CDR3 sequences, about a third appearing once. The CDR3 is made up of 18 amino acids. After removal of 2 bases from V and 0 bases from J, the junction contained 8 bases not matched to a gene. This TCR came from a human donor in good health. The gene calls are TRBV5-3 and TRBJ2-5, with TRBD2 matching over 12 bases. TRBV5-3 counts as an open reading frame of uncertain function. The sample consisted of blood. CDR3 protein: CARSFRLAGEGDQETQYF. In DNA, the CDR3 is TGTGCCAGAAGCTTCCGACTAGCGGGAGAGGGGGACCAAGAGACCCAGTACTTC.